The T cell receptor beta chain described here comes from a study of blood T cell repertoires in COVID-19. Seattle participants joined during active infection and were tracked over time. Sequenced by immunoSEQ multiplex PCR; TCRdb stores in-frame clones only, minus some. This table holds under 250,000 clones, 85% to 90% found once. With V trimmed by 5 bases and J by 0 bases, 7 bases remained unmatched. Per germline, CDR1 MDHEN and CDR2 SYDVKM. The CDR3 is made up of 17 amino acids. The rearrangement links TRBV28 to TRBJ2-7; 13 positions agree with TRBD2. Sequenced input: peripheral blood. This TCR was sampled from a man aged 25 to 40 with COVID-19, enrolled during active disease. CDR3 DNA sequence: TGTGCCAGCAGTGCAGGACTAGCGGGAGTTCTCTCCTACGAGCAGTACTTC. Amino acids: CASSAGLAGVLSYEQYF.